This T cell receptor beta chain was recorded in a study of T cell responses to AZD1222 COVID-19 vaccine (dated by TCRdb to about 2021). Regarding the research as a whole: A total of 233 trial participants underwent TCR sequencing, of whom roughly 210 received two doses of AZD1222 and some 25 received two doses of the MenACWY control vaccine. Enrollment into the trials was organized by age into subgroups of 18-55, 56-69 and 70-plus years, and those subgroups contained roughly 140, 27 and 60 TCR-sequenced participants, respectively. Results the study describes overall, beyond this receptor: CD4 TCRs associated with the vaccine covered the entire spike protein, and the dominant responses were in regions 160-218 and 743-854. Epitopes outside the regions mutated in the B.1.351 and B.1.1.7 variants were reportedly recognized by nearly half of the unique spike-specific TCRs. A significant rise in spike-specific TCR breadth and depth was observed after two AZD1222 doses relative to day 0 and relative to MenACWY recipients. Conclusions about previously exposed vaccinees were limited because only a handful of AZD1222 recipients were SARS-CoV-2 seropositive at baseline. The 56-69-year group was small, and its depth increase did not reach significance, likely because of low power. Participants were mostly white British and included more females than males, and it was suggested by the authors that clonal diversity may have been underestimated. No day 14 peak-response samples were available, so repertoires were characterized only after the peak T cell response.

The time point label, as the study defines it: about 28 days (+/-7) after the second vaccine dose. AZD1222 recipients whose second dose came at about 4 weeks and those whose second dose came at about 12 weeks were combined into one group, since spike-specific TCR depth and breadth did not differ between the two schedules. Samples from vaccinated people were obtained from the UK trials COV001 and COV002, which included a single-blind randomized controlled phase 2/3 trial of AZD1222 (ChAdOx1 nCoV-19) in healthy adults. Trial participant PBMC samples were collected at day 0 and day 28 after the second dose for TCRbeta chain sequencing. The CDR3 numbers 12 residues from cysteine through phenylalanine. The DNA shown is the 36-base CDR3, in frame from base 1. V drops 3 bases and J drops 6 bases, leaving 6 bases in between. CDR1 SNHLY and CDR2 FYNNEI were looked up in the germline V gene. The CDR3 regions of human TCRbeta chains were subjected to immunosequencing. As for the original processing: Repertoire TCRs were matched against a reference library of SARS-CoV-2-specific TCRs generated with the MIRA antigen-specificity platform. Breadth meant the fraction of unique TCRs that were SARS-CoV-2-associated, whereas depth meant the fraction of total T cells that were SARS-CoV-2-associated. Using the MIRA data, each spike-specific TCR was mapped to the spike region that the TCR reacts to and placed in a CD4 or CD8 class. Log10-transformed breadth and depth values were compared by one-way ANOVA with Sidak's multiple comparisons tests. The table comes from immuneACCESS by way of TCRdb, which keeps in-frame sequences with V and J called. Part of the clones is missing from these tables; in studies checked, under half for an unresolved V gene and the rest for unknown reasons. V and J calls and clone size are as listed in that table; D and trimming were resolved from the DNA. This sample has 200,000 or so clones in its table, and approximately 94% of those were observed once. Of the sample, around 1% is held by the ten largest clones.

Notes on this clone: No cognate antigen has been identified for it. One base away there is no much larger clone; base qualities are not given.

Recombination connected TRBV2 to TRBJ1-5, with the D gene call left open. The source of this sequence is an adult who received the AZD1222 COVID-19 vaccine. Source: peripheral blood, taken 28 days after the second AZD1222 dose. The encoded CDR3 is CASSDESQPQHF. The DNA is TGTGCCAGCAGTGACGAAAGTCAGCCCCAGCATTTT.